These 2 T cell receptor beta chains were sequenced from one sample in a study of blood T cells in healthy people across ages. Alongside a J-beta primer mix, a sample-barcoded 5' primer served in a second PCR lasting roughly 7 to 11 cycles. A single record per CDR3 protein comes from TCRdb applying MiXCR to the 5' RACE reads. The table includes some 860,000 distinct CDR3 sequences, roughly three fifths detected once. The sequenced sample consisted of blood. The source of these receptors is a middle-aged man in good health.

This clonotype showed up just a few times. The CDR3 sequence: CASSGTSGTTTGELFF. CDR3 nucleotide sequence: TGTGCCAGCAGTGGGACTAGCGGGACCACCACCGGGGAGCTGTTTTTT. This sequence joins TRBV12-3 or TRBV12-4 and TRBJ2-2, with 13 bases aligning to TRBD2. The length of the CDR3 is 16 residues. The trim removed 5 bases at V and 4 bases at J, leaving 4 bases unmatched.

The chain joins TRBV11-2 to TRBJ2-4, with TRBD2 matching 12 bases. J gave up 0 bases and V 0 bases, and 12 bases lay outside the gene matches. The CDR3 runs to 21 residues. Per germline, CDR1 SGHAT and CDR2 FQNNGV. The CDR3 DNA sequence: TGTGCCAGCAGCTTAGAACGTTGGACTAGCGGGATTGGGGAAGCCAAAAACATTCAGTACTTC. Its protein is CASSLERWTSGIGEAKNIQYF.